The 23 T cell receptor beta chains reported below all come from one sample, sequenced in a study of cytomegalovirus exposure and HLA in healthy donors. This PCR relied on a set of 60 Vbeta primers and 13 Jbeta primers. This table comes from immunoSEQ multiplex PCR, and its TCRdb copy is limited to in-frame clones, with some not included. The sample holds some 180,000 clones, 80% to 90% seen once. Sequenced material: PBMCs. The receptors shown here come from a girl aged 2-10 years in good health and CMV-seropositive.

V usage is TRBV28 and J usage is TRBJ2-5; D may be TRBD1 (6 bases). V was shortened by 10 bases and J by 11 bases, with 23 bases between the two germline ends. The length of the CDR3 is 13 residues. Germline CDR1 is MDHEN and CDR2 is SYDVKM. The CDR3 sequence: CATTYRAPYEQYF. The DNA for the CDR3 is TGTGCCACCACCTACAGGGCTCCCTATGAGCAGTACTTC.

The chain employs TRBV19 and TRBJ1-5; 8 nucleotides agree with TRBD1. There are 16 residues in the CDR3. Germline loops: CDR1 LNHDA, CDR2 SQIVND (reference sequence). With 5 bases clipped from V and 4 bases from J, the junction kept 10 bases outside the gene matches. The CDR3 DNA sequence: TGTGCCAGTAGTGTTGGACAGGGCAGGGGTAATCAGCCCCAGCATTTT. Amino acids: CASSVGQGRGNQPQHF.

The chain couples TRBV4-2 to TRBJ1-2; 9 positions match TRBD1. Losses at the gene ends were 6 bases for V and 6 bases for J; bases not matched to a gene: 11. The CDR3 spans 15 residues. CDR1 and CDR2 (germline): LGHNA, YNFKEQ. CDR3 DNA: TGTGCCAGCAGTCGGCCGGGACAGGGCTTGGATGGCTACACCTTC. It specifies CASSRPGQGLDGYTF.

CDR3: CAWSADRGSEAFF. CDR3 DNA sequence: TGTGCCTGGAGTGCGGACAGGGGTAGCGAAGCTTTCTTT. The chain carries TRBV30 and TRBJ1-1; 9 bases are shared with TRBD1. Germline CDR1 GTSNPN, CDR2 SVGIG (reference sequence). The ends lost 1 base at V and 8 bases at J; junction bases unmatched: 5. The CDR3 is 13 amino acids.

J is TRBJ2-1 and V is TRBV28; D may be TRBD2 (7 bases). The CDR3 extends over 14 amino acids. V shed 8 bases and J shed 2 bases, with 13 bases lying between them. Per the germline V gene, CDR1 is MDHEN and CDR2 is SYDVKM. CDR3 loop: CASDQRDTYNEQFF. Here the CDR3 DNA reads TGTGCCAGCGACCAGCGGGACACCTACAATGAGCAGTTCTTC. The whole variable domain, remainder taken from reference TRBV28 and TRBJ2-1, is DVKVTQSSRYLVKRTGEKVFLECVQDMDHENMFWYRQDPGLGLRLIYFSYDVKMKEKGDIPEGYSVSREKKERFSLILESASTNQTSMYLCASDQRDTYNEQFFGPGTRLTVL.

CDR3 DNA sequence: TGCGCCAGCAGCCGGGACAGGGGTTACGAGCAGTACTTC. Translating gives CASSRDRGYEQYF. V gene TRBV5-1 combines with J gene TRBJ2-7; 10 bases align to TRBD1. Germline assignment: CDR1 SGHRS and CDR2 YFSETQ. The V and J ends lost 4 bases and 4 bases, in that order; junction bases with no gene match: 2. The CDR3 contains 13 residues.

The chain has TRBV27 and TRBJ2-7, with D possibly TRBD1 on 5 matching bases. The V end was cut by 2 bases, the J end by 8 bases, with 16 bases between. Germline lookup yields CDR1 MNHEY and CDR2 SMNVEV (reference sequence). This CDR3 region has 14 residues. The CDR3 protein is CASSLGQGTAKQYF. The CDR3 region has the DNA TGTGCCAGCAGTTTAGGGCAGGGCACTGCTAAGCAGTACTTC.

The chain links TRBV7-2 to TRBJ2-7, with 12 bases aligning to TRBD2. Germline values: CDR1 SGHTA, CDR2 FQGNSA. The CDR3 is made up of 15 amino acids. With 3 bases clipped from V and 6 bases from J, the junction kept 6 bases outside the gene matches. This CDR3 reads CASSFLAGGALEQYF. The CDR3 DNA reads TGTGCCAGCAGCTTCCTAGCGGGAGGGGCTCTCGAGCAGTACTTC.

The gene calls are TRBV29-1 and TRBJ1-1; no reliable D call. Germline CDR1 SQVTM, CDR2 ANQGSEA. Trimming took off 1 base at V and 7 bases at J, with 13 bases between the two ends. The CDR3 consists of 13 residues. Written as DNA, the CDR3 is TGCAGCGTTGAAGGACTAAGGCGGAGTGAAGCTTTCTTT. This encodes CSVEGLRRSEAFF. Combining the CDR3 with reference TRBV29-1 and TRBJ1-1 gives the whole variable domain SAVISQKPSRDICQRGTSLTIQCQVDSQVTMMFWYRQQPGQSLTLIATANQGSEATYESGFVIDKFPISRPNLTFSTLTVSNMSPEDSSIYLCSVEGLRRSEAFFGQGTRLTVV.

The V gene is TRBV9, the J gene TRBJ2-3; 8 bases are a match to TRBD1. Germline trimming cut 0 bases from V and 1 base from J; bases unmatched to any gene: 4. This CDR3 is 16 amino acids long. CDR1 is SGDLS and CDR2 is YYNGEE in the germline V gene. The CDR3 bases are TGTGCCAGCAGCGTAGACATGGGACAGGGCACAGATACGCAGTATTTT. It is translated as CASSVDMGQGTDTQYF.

V gene TRBV6-1 combines with J gene TRBJ1-2; D not resolved. V gave up 7 bases and J gave up 2 bases, with 5 bases separating them. This CDR3 is 11 amino acids long. Per germline, CDR1 MNHNS and CDR2 SASEGT. DNA for the CDR3: TGTGCCAGCACTAACAACTATGGCTACACCTTC. It encodes CASTNNYGYTF.

Only one count was recorded for this clone. The chain uses TRBV7-9 and TRBJ1-2, with 8 bases aligning to TRBD1. Germline lookup yields CDR1 SEHNR and CDR2 FQNEAQ (reference sequence). J was trimmed by 3 bases and V by 5 bases; bases with no gene match: 5. This CDR3 has 14 amino acids. The CDR3: CASSPGQGDYGYTF. The CDR3 nucleotides are TGTGCCAGCAGCCCCGGACAGGGAGACTATGGCTACACCTTC. Combining the CDR3 with reference TRBV7-9 and TRBJ1-2 gives the whole variable domain DTGVSQNPRHKITKRGQNVTFRCDPISEHNRLYWYRQTLGQGPEFLTYFQNEAQLEKSRLLSDRFSAERPKGSFSTLEIQRTEQGDSAMYLCASSPGQGDYGYTFGSGTRLTVV.

This sequence joins TRBV25-1 and TRBJ1-5, with D unresolved. This CDR3 spans 11 amino acids. V was pared by 9 bases and J by 5 bases, with 8 bases between. Germline assignment: CDR1 MGHDK and CDR2 SYGVNS. The CDR3 DNA is TGTGCCAGTGGGCTGCATCAGCCCCAGCATTTT. The encoded protein is CASGLHQPQHF.

This chain links TRBV15 with TRBJ1-5; 8 bases map to TRBD1. CDR1 is LNHNV, CDR2 YYDKDF, per germline (reference sequence). The CDR3 covers 15 residues. The junction had 5 bases not matched to a gene; V was cut back by 1 base and J by 6 bases. The CDR3 bases are TGTGCCACCAGCAGAGCAGACAGGGGTGGTCAGCCCCAGCATTTT. Its translation: CATSRADRGGQPQHF.

This clone was seen a handful of times. The V call is TRBV25-1, the J call TRBJ1-1, with D possibly TRBD1 on 5 matching bases. The germline V gene encodes CDR1 MGHDK and CDR2 SYGVNS. CDR3 length equals 12 residues. V dropped 4 bases and J dropped 6 bases, with 9 bases sitting between them. The CDR3 DNA reads as TGTGCCAGCAGTGGGGGGGGACCTGAAGCTTTCTTT. This translates into CASSGGGPEAFF.

The rearrangement joins TRBV11-2 to TRBJ1-2; D remains unclear. V gave up 4 bases and J gave up 6 bases, with 21 bases separating them. Looked up from germline, CDR1 is SGHAT and CDR2 is FQNNGV. This CDR3 is built from 16 residues. CDR3: CASSSTGRPPIDGYTF. The CDR3 region has the DNA TGTGCCAGCAGCTCCACCGGGAGGCCTCCTATCGATGGCTACACCTTC.

V usage is TRBV6-6 and J usage is TRBJ1-3; D gene unclear. The CDR3 extends over 15 amino acids. Germline assignment: CDR1 MNHNY and CDR2 SVGAGI (reference sequence). Trimming pared 4 bases from V and 0 bases from J, leaving 10 bases between. This CDR3 is CASSWAGTSGNTIYF. The DNA for the CDR3 is TGTGCCAGCAGTTGGGCGGGAACCTCTGGAAACACCATATATTTT.

The rearrangement joins TRBV12-1 to TRBJ2-7; the table assigns TRBD2, which was not confirmed against the DNA. TRBV12-1 is a known pseudogene. The CDR3 is made up of 15 amino acids. For the CDR3, the DNA is TGTGCCAGCAGCCACGGGACTAGCGGGGCGACGAAGCAGTACTTC. The encoded protein is CASSHGTSGATKQYF.

The J gene is TRBJ1-6, the V gene TRBV27, with D possibly matching TRBD1 (5 bases). Trimming removed 6 bases at V and 7 bases at J, with 16 bases between. The CDR3 sequence is 15 residues long. Germline loops: CDR1 MNHEY, CDR2 SMNVEV (reference sequence). In DNA form, the CDR3 reads TGTGCCAGCAGCGACAGACAGCCGATGAATTCACCCCTCCACTTT. Translation: CASSDRQPMNSPLHF.

The count of this clone is one. The chain carries TRBV4-1 and TRBJ1-4; 10 bases line up with TRBD1. The CDR3 runs 17 residues. CDR1 is MGHRA and CDR2 is YSYEKL in the germline V gene. V trimming: 5 bases; J trimming: 7 bases; junction bases outside the gene matches: 13. DNA for the CDR3: TGCGCCAGCAGCGATCCCCCCGGGACAGGGGTTAGTGAAAAACTGTTTTTT. This translates into CASSDPPGTGVSEKLFF.

This chain uses TRBV7-8 with TRBJ2-1; perhaps TRBD2 as D (6 bases). The CDR3 runs to 20 residues. The V end was cut by 4 bases, the J end by 5 bases, with 30 bases between. CDR1 SGHVS and CDR2 FQNEAQ come from the germline V gene. Here the CDR3 DNA reads TGTGCCAGCAGCTGGGACCCGGGGGAGCGGAATTTACCTCTAAACAATGAGCAGTTCTTC. Translating gives CASSWDPGERNLPLNNEQFF.

This chain uses TRBV7-9 with TRBJ1-5; 8 bases are shared with TRBD1. With 6 bases clipped from V and 8 bases from J, the junction kept 9 bases outside the gene matches. Germline CDR1 SEHNR, CDR2 FQNEAQ (reference sequence). The CDR3 is 14 residues long. The CDR3 spells CASSGQGAEEPQHF. For the CDR3, the DNA is TGTGCCAGCAGTGGGCAGGGGGCCGAAGAGCCCCAGCATTTT.

The CDR3 DNA follows: TGTGCCAGCGGGCGGGCGGGGGCACCCCTCCACTTT. Translating gives CASGRAGAPLHF. The chain employs TRBV2 and TRBJ1-6; tentatively, D is TRBD1 (5 bases). With 8 bases removed from V and 11 bases from J, the gap between germline ends came to 13 bases. Germline V CDR1 and CDR2: SNHLY, FYNNEI. This CDR3 contains 12 residues. The entire variable domain, with the rest obtained from reference TRBV2 and TRBJ1-6, is as follows: EPEVTQTPSHQVTQMGQEVILRCVPISNHLYFYWYRQILGQKVEFLVSFYNNEISEKSEIFDDQFSVERPDGSNFTLKIRSTKLEDSAMYFCASGRAGAPLHFGNGTRLTVT.